This T cell receptor beta chain was recovered during a study of a mutant IDH1 vaccine in newly diagnosed glioma. Overall study: Radiotherapy alone preceded vaccination by 4-6 weeks; alternatively, vaccination started with temozolomide cycles. Visit V13 took place at week 47, and visit V12 happened at week 35. Notes on the study in general: With respect to changes in top peripheral T cell clonotypes, pseudoprogression seemed unrelated.

V gave up 1 base and J gave up 7 bases, with 10 bases separating them. This CDR3 is 14 amino acids long. Per germline, CDR1 LNHNV and CDR2 YYDKDF (reference sequence). Sample time point: week 47, end of study. A single vaccine dose contained 300 ug of mutant IDH1 20-mer peptide, and topical imiquimod was used with it. Sequencing used immunoSEQ multiplex PCR; TCRdb keeps in-frame clones, though not all of them. The repertoire includes under 45,000 clones, about 80% of them detected once, and 18% sits in the top ten. Points on this clone: Its antigen is not known.

The source material was PBMCs, sampled from a glioma patient whose treatment included an IDH1 peptide vaccine. The sequence was obtained from a man between 18 and 35 years old with glioma. Some clones in this sample may be carry-over from other donors' samples. This chain links TRBV15 with TRBJ2-2; no clear D gene. CDR3 sequence reads: CATSRVQDYGELFF. The CDR3 nucleotides read TGTGCCACCAGCAGAGTTCAAGATTACGGGGAGCTGTTTTTT.